Described below is a single T cell receptor (beta chain) sequence and its context. One end of the junction varies from germline; a read error may be responsible. This sample stems from a study of blood T cell repertoires in COVID-19. Study details: COVID-19 samples from acute and convalescent phases originated in the United States, Italy and Spain. PBMCs, B-cell-depleted T cells, or T cells were the source of the cDNA or gDNA that made up the material.

Germline V CDR1 and CDR2: WNHNN, SYGVQD (reference sequence). This CDR3 is 14 amino acids long. Libraries were prepared by immunoSEQ multiplex PCR; TCRdb keeps only in-frame clonotypes and omits some of them. The sample lists about 210,000 clones, roughly four fifths occurring once. This chain connects TRBV10-1 to TRBJ2-2, with no clear D. The sequenced sample consisted of peripheral blood. The receptor comes from a woman between 40 and 50 years old with acute or convalescent COVID-19. Here the CDR3 DNA reads TGCGCCAGCAGCGAGTTATCGAACACCGGGGAGCTGTTTTTT. Its protein product is CASSELSNTGELFF.